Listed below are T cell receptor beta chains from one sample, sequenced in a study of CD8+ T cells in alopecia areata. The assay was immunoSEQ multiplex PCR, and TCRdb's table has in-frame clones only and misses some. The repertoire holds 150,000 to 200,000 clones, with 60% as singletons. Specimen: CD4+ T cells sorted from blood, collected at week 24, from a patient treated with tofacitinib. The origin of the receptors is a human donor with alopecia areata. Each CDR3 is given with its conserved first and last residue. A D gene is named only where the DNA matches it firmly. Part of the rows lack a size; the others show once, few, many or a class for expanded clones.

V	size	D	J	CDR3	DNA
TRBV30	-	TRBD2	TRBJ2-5	CAWRTSGETETQYF	TGTGCCTGGAGGACTAGCGGGGAGACAGAGACCCAGTACTTC
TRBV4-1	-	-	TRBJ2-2	CASSQGVRTTGELFF	TGCGCCAGCAGCCAAGGTGTTAGAACCACCGGGGAGCTGTTTTTT
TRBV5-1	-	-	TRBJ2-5	CASSRRGRETQYF	TGTGCCAGCAGCCGCCGGGGGAGAGAGACCCAGTACTTC
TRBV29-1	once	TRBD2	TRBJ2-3	CSVDNLRGGGYDTQYF	TGCAGCGTTGACAATCTGCGGGGCGGGGGGTATGATACGCAGTATTTT
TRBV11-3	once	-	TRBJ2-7	CASSRDSYEQYF	TGTGCCAGCAGTCGAGACAGCTACGAGCAGTACTTC
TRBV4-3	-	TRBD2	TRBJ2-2	CASSQDPGGGWVDTGELFF	TGCGCCAGCAGCCAAGATCCGGGGGGTGGATGGGTTGACACCGGGGAGCTGTTTTTT
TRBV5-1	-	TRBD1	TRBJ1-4	CASSSNFQGAGEKLFF	TGCGCCAGCAGCTCGAATTTCCAGGGGGCAGGAGAAAAACTGTTTTTT
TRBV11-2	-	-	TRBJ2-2	CASSSRGFDTGELFF	TGTGCCAGCAGCTCGAGGGGTTTTGACACCGGGGAGCTGTTTTTT
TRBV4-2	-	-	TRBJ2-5	CASSQAPTPPETQYF	TGTGCCAGCAGCCAAGCCCCGACCCCACCAGAGACCCAGTACTTC
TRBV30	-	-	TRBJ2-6	CAWGTGANVLTF	TGTGCCTGGGGGACTGGGGCCAACGTCCTGACTTTC
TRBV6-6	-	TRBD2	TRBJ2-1	CASVLASGGVYNEQFF	TGTGCCAGCGTCTTGGCTAGCGGGGGGGTCTACAATGAGCAGTTCTTC
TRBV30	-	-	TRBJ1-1	CAWSAGHMNTEAFF	TGTGCCTGGAGCGCTGGACATATGAACACTGAAGCTTTCTTT
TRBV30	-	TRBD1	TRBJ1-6	CAWSAKRGDRGFNSPLHF	TGTGCCTGGAGTGCCAAACGGGGGGACAGGGGATTTAATTCACCCCTCCACTTT
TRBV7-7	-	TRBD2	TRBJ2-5	CASSSGLVSETQYF	TGTGCCAGCAGCTCGGGACTAGTGTCGGAGACCCAGTACTTC
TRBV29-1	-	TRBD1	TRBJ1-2	CSVEKDRNYGYTF	TGCAGCGTTGAAAAGGACAGGAACTATGGCTACACCTTC
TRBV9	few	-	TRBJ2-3	CASSVLGRAGRTDTQYF	TGTGCCAGCAGCGTCCTCGGACGTGCAGGTCGAACAGATACGCAGTATTTT
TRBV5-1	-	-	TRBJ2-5	CASSLELYPGTGQETQYF	TGCGCCAGCAGCTTGGAGCTATACCCCGGGACGGGACAAGAGACCCAGTACTTC
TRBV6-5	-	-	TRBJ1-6	CASKNRVPKDSPLHF	TGTGCCAGCAAGAACAGGGTGCCCAAGGATTCACCCCTCCACTTT
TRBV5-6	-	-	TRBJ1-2	CASSLRGGELLGDYGYTF	TGTGCCAGCAGCCTGCGGGGAGGAGAACTCTTGGGCGACTATGGCTACACCTTC
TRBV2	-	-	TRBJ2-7	CASSRASYEQYF	TGTGCCAGCAGTCGGGCCTCCTACGAGCAGTACTTC
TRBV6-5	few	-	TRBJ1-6	CASSLRADNSPLHF	TGTGCCAGCAGTCTCAGGGCCGACAATTCACCCCTCCACTTT
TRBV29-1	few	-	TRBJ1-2	CSVEVGGALGGYTF	TGCAGCGTTGAAGTAGGGGGGGCTCTGGGAGGCTACACCTTC
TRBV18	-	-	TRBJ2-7	CASSPGAGYEQYF	TGTGCCAGCTCCCCGGGCGCTGGCTACGAGCAGTACTTC
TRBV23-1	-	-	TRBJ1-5	CASSQRSGGPNQPQHF	TGCGCCAGCAGTCAACGCTCCGGTGGGCCTAATCAGCCCCAGCATTTT
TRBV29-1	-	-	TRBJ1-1	CSVEEKANTEAFF	TGCAGCGTTGAAGAAAAAGCGAACACTGAAGCTTTCTTT
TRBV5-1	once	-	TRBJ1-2	CASSLDQGRIGYTF	TGCGCCAGCAGCTTGGATCAGGGTAGGATTGGCTACACCTTC
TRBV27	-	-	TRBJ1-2	CASSVDRNYGYTF	TGTGCCAGCAGTGTCGACAGAAACTATGGCTACACCTTC
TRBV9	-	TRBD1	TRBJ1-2	CASSRQGGIYGYTF	TGTGCCAGCAGCCGACAGGGAGGTATCTATGGCTACACCTTC
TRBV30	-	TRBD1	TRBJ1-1	CAWISAGGFTEAFF	TGTGCCTGGATTTCTGCAGGGGGTTTCACTGAAGCTTTCTTT
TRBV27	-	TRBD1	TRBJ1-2	CASKGQAYGYTF	TGTGCCAGCAAAGGACAGGCCTATGGCTACACCTTC
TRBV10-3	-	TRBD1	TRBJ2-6	CAIRPTGAGANVLTF	TGTGCCATCAGACCGACAGGGGCTGGGGCCAACGTCCTGACTTTC
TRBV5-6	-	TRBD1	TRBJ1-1	CASSLRGRQWDTEAFF	TGTGCCAGCAGCTTGAGGGGGCGGCAATGGGACACTGAAGCTTTCTTT
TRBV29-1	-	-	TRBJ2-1	CSVGAAWDIGGDEQFF	TGCAGCGTTGGCGCTGCGTGGGACATTGGTGGTGATGAGCAGTTCTTC
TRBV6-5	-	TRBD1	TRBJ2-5	CASTHTGGQETQYF	TGTGCCAGCACTCATACAGGGGGGCAAGAGACCCAGTACTTC
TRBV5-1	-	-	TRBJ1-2	CASSFDTGSFNGYTF	TGCGCCAGCAGCTTCGATACGGGTTCGTTTAATGGCTACACCTTC